This T cell receptor (beta chain) was identified during a study of T cell repertoires in cytomegalovirus infection. Study in general: Selected CMV epitopes included recently identified HLA-C-restricted ones as well as well-studied HLA-B-restricted ones. Both CMV infection and a matching HLA type were indicated by public TCR beta signatures.

Study-wide findings and caveats: HLA-C-restricted, CMV-specific TCR beta clonotypes were dominant ex vivo. Accumulated public TCR beta family frequency recognized individuals carrying CMV together with the relevant HLA.

MiXCR, run by TCRdb on the reads, gives a single entry per CDR3 protein. The table shows about 340,000 distinct CDR3 sequences, with roughly 28% occurring only once. V lost 1 base and J lost 4; bases outside the gene matches: 8. The germline V gene has CDR1 SEHNR and CDR2 FQNEAQ (reference sequence). This CDR3 spans 17 amino acids. At least ten counts were recorded for this clonotype. Its target is unknown. The TCR originated in a human donor in good health (CMV status not recorded). Some clones in this sample may be carry-over from other donors' samples. This material consisted of cultured PBMCs, taken from culture after CMV antigen stimulation. The V gene is TRBV7-9, the J gene TRBJ2-3, with 10 positions matching TRBD2. The CDR3 spells CASSLVPLAGRSDTQYF. CDR3 DNA sequence: TGTGCCAGCAGCTTAGTTCCACTAGCGGGGCGATCAGATACGCAGTATTTT.